This T cell receptor beta chain was found in a study of T cell responses to AZD1222 COVID-19 vaccine. On this clone: Its cognate antigen is unknown.

General study points: It was only after the peak T cell response that any repertoires were sampled. Clonal diversity was possibly underestimated, and the donors were mostly white British, with more females. Seropositivity was recorded at baseline in only 6 or 7 AZD1222 recipients.

Assay: immunoSEQ multiplex PCR; the TCRdb copy retains only in-frame clones and omits some. This sample has some 80,000 clones; roughly 87% occur once, and the top ten carry approximately 4.8%. The receptor comes from an adult in good health. This material consisted of peripheral blood, taken on day 0 of MenACWY control vaccination.

CDR3 nucleotides: TGTGCCAGCAGCCCCCGTCCCTCCTACAATGAGCAGTTCTTC. Translating it yields CASSPRPSYNEQFF. The chain is built from TRBV6-2 or TRBV6-3 and TRBJ2-1; D unresolved. V shed 6 bases and J shed 0 bases, with 9 bases lying between them. The CDR3 has 14 residues. In germline, CDR1 is MNHEY, CDR2 SVGEGT.